This T cell receptor (beta chain) was found in a study of cytomegalovirus exposure and HLA in healthy donors. Broader study findings: TCR beta chains numbering some 150 were designated cytomegalovirus-associated.

The study ran its PCR with 60 Vbeta and 13 Jbeta primers. The table came from immunoSEQ multiplex PCR; TCRdb's copy has only in-frame clones and leaves some out. The sample contains 100,000 to 130,000 clones, roughly 70% of which appear only once. The CDR3 loop spans 14 amino acids. CDR1 and CDR2 (germline): SGHTA, FQGTGA. The trim removed 1 base at V and 10 bases at J, leaving 7 bases unmatched. Regarding this clone: What it binds is unknown.

The sequence was collected from a woman in her forties in good health and CMV-seropositive. The sample was PBMCs. This chain uses TRBV7-3 with TRBJ2-1; TRBD2 aligns across 7 bases. The CDR3 loop is CASSLSGGRREQFF. The CDR3 DNA reads TGTGCCAGCAGCTTAAGCGGGGGAAGGAGAGAGCAGTTCTTC.